This T cell receptor (beta chain) was found in a study of shared clonotypes between healthy human individuals. Findings of the study overall: For naive CD4 cells, roughly 4.6% of clonotypes were shared across a handful of donors.

As concerns this clone: Its antigen is currently unknown.

CD4+ cells underwent separation, giving CD45RA+ naive and CD45RA-negative memory subsets. V lost 2 bases to trimming and J lost 4 bases, with 17 bases between them. This CDR3 contains 15 residues. Germline V gene sequence: CDR1 GTSNPN, CDR2 SVGIG (reference sequence). Sequencing used immunoSEQ multiplex PCR; TCRdb keeps in-frame clones, though not all of them. In the table there are roughly 2.5 million clones, 85% to 95% of which are singletons. The chain uses TRBV30 and TRBJ1-2, with D perhaps matching TRBD1 (6 bases). This sequence originates from a man younger than 35 in good health. Sequencing was performed on naive CD4+ T cells sorted from blood. Stated subset: CD45RA+ positively selected. This CDR3 reads CAWSLTGHPLYGYTF. CDR3 coding DNA: TGTGCCTGGAGTCTTACAGGGCATCCACTCTATGGCTACACCTTC.